This T cell receptor (beta chain) was identified in a study of blood T cell repertoires in COVID-19 (dated by TCRdb to 2019 to 2021). A note on the overall study: Samples from collaborators originated in the United States, Italy and Spain and spanned both the acute and convalescent phases of COVID-19. The prospective study material was composed of cDNA or gDNA derived from T cells, B-cell-depleted T cells, or PBMCs. Where available, HLA class I and class II types were taken from metadata supplied by the sample provider and were not determined by assay-based typing. A freely available public database, intended as a resource for researchers studying the immune response to SARS-CoV-2, is where the repertoires were released. The dataset comprised deeply sampled blood TCRbeta repertoires from subjects exposed to, actively infected with, or recovered from COVID-19. The samples were drawn from two sources: the first 160 participants of the ongoing ImmuneRACE study, and 950 to 1,500 subjects contributed by 6 global collaborators. Sample metadata almost always included a de-identified subject ID, COVID-19 status, age in years and sex.

TCRbeta CDR3 regions were amplified from genomic DNA by means of the immunoSEQ Assay, a bias-controlled multiplex PCR. Per the authors' processing: The number of nucleated cells in each sample was estimated from the amplification of reference gene primers within the assay. To quantify the absolute abundance of each unique TCRbeta CDR3 rearrangement, sequence reads were collapsed and filtered. For each sample, productive Simpson clonality was calculated by taking the square root of Simpson's diversity index across productive rearrangements. TCRdb took this table from immuneACCESS and kept in-frame rearrangements with V and J called. Such tables lack part of the clones; where checked against another copy, unresolved V genes explain under half of the gap, and the rest is unexplained. That table gives V, J and clone size, and the DNA gave D and trimming. The sample profile shows a few hundred thousand clones; around 80% of them were found once. The ten largest clones capture approximately 1.3% of the sample.

Details on this clone: No cognate antigen has been identified for it. No much larger clone is present one base from it, and per-base qualities are unavailable.

The investigation overall reported the following: The amount of clinical and demographic metadata varied by source and participant and was provided uncurated.

Each collaborating institution followed its own protocols to collect whole blood in K2EDTA tubes. For TCRbeta analysis, collaborators shipped samples as frozen whole blood, isolated PBMCs, or DNA extracted from either of those sample types. From the cysteine up to the phenylalanine, the CDR3 has a length of 17 residues. The retained sequence is limited to the CDR3, 51 bases, with the frame set at the first base. At the junction V is shortened by 6 bases and J by 8 bases; bases outside the gene matches: 17. The germline V gene specifies SGHTA as CDR1 and FQGNSA as CDR2. This receptor was taken from a woman aged 45-65 years with acute or convalescent COVID-19. Input material: peripheral blood. The receptor chain draws on TRBV7-2 and TRBJ2-1; TRBD2 agrees with 9 junctional bases. The nucleotides are TGTGCCAGCAGTTCACTTACTAGCGGGCCCGTGTTCGATGAGCAGTTCTTC. It translates to CASSSLTSGPVFDEQFF.